A single sample is the source of the 20 T cell receptor beta chains below, sequenced in a study of chemoradiotherapy in HPV16-positive cancers. The repertoire was sequenced with immunoSEQ multiplex PCR; TCRdb's copy has only in-frame clones and lacks some. The repertoire has about 3,000 clones, more than 80% of them found once; the top ten carry 2% to 3%. The sample was tumor tissue, taken from a patient who underwent chemoradiotherapy. These receptors all stem from a human donor with HPV-associated anogenital cancer.

This clone was seen a single time. The V and J genes are TRBV6-5 and TRBJ2-5; 7 bases match TRBD1. V was clipped by 4 bases and J by 5 bases; unmatched bases: 10. The CDR3 length is 15 residues. Germline V gene sequence: CDR1 MNHEY, CDR2 SVGAGI. CDR3 sequence reads: CASSSSDRRGETQYF. CDR3 DNA: TGTGCCAGCAGTTCCTCGGACAGGCGAGGGGAGACCCAGTACTTC.

This chain joins TRBV18 and TRBJ1-3; D ambiguous. CDR3 size: 14 residues. Germline CDR1 and CDR2: KGHSH and LQKENI. V was cut by 2 bases and J by 8 bases, with 13 bases left in between. The CDR3 nucleotides are TGTGCCAGCTCACCATCCGGGTCCGGATACACCATATATTTT. Protein sequence: CASSPSGSGYTIYF.

This clone was counted only a few times. This chain links TRBV19 with TRBJ2-1; a possible D gene is TRBD2 (6 bases). Trimming removed 5 bases at V and 3 bases at J, with 8 bases between. Looked up from germline, CDR1 is LNHDA and CDR2 is SQIVND (reference sequence). CDR3 length: 13 residues. CDR3 region: CASSWGLYNEQFF. The CDR3 DNA sequence: TGTGCCAGTAGTTGGGGACTCTACAATGAGCAGTTCTTC.

The genes are TRBV5-4 and TRBJ2-5; D is possibly TRBD2 (7 bases). V was clipped by 4 bases and J by 3 bases, with 16 bases between them. Germline V gene data show CDR1 as SGHNT and CDR2 as YYREEE (reference sequence). The CDR3 spans 15 residues. The CDR3 sequence: CASSQRGGLEETQYF. DNA of the CDR3: TGTGCCAGCAGCCAAAGGGGGGGGCTCGAAGAGACCCAGTACTTC.

The V gene is TRBV5-1, the J gene TRBJ1-1; D is ambiguous. CDR1 SGHRS and CDR2 YFSETQ come from the germline V gene. This CDR3 has 15 residues. V lost 0 bases and J 6 bases, leaving 15 bases between the germline ends. The CDR3 bases are TGCGCCAGCAGCTTGGCCACGGGTTACGTCGCTGAAGCTTTCTTT. Amino acids: CASSLATGYVAEAFF.

V is TRBV27 and J is TRBJ2-1, with D perhaps given as TRBD1 or TRBD2 (5 bases each). The germline V gene encodes CDR1 MNHEY and CDR2 SMNVEV (reference sequence). The V gene lost 3 bases and the J gene lost 9 bases, with 12 bases spanning the gap. This CDR3 is 13 amino acids long. CDR3 nucleotide sequence: TGTGCCAGCAGTTTTAGGGACCGAGGTGAGCAGTTCTTC. It translates to CASSFRDRGEQFF.

This chain uses TRBV2 with TRBJ2-7, with a tentative D call TRBD1 (6 bases). Germline CDR1 is SNHLY and CDR2 is FYNNEI. This CDR3 has 15 residues. The V end was cut by 2 bases, the J end by 5 bases, with 16 bases between. CDR3 sequence reads: CASSEQWQGMDEQYF. CDR3 in DNA: TGTGCCAGCAGTGAACAGTGGCAGGGGATGGACGAGCAGTACTTC.

This clone was found once. V usage is TRBV9 and J usage is TRBJ2-5; TRBD2 matches at 8 bases. The CDR3 is 18 residues long. The germline V gene has CDR1 SGDLS and CDR2 YYNGEE. The V gene end was trimmed by 0 bases and the J gene end by 4 bases; junction bases not matched to a gene: 14. CDR3 loop: CASSVAQTSGGRGETQYF. The CDR3 DNA follows: TGTGCCAGCAGCGTAGCTCAAACTAGCGGAGGGAGAGGAGAGACCCAGTACTTC.

The chain joins TRBV18 to TRBJ2-5; possibly TRBD1 for D (7 bases). With 5 bases removed from V and 5 bases from J, the gap between germline ends came to 15 bases. The CDR3 consists of 14 residues. Per the germline V gene, CDR1 is KGHSH and CDR2 is LQKENI. The CDR3 region has the DNA TGTGCCAGCTCAACAGGAGGGGGCAGGGAGACCCAGTACTTC. Protein sequence: CASSTGGGRETQYF.

This sequence joins TRBV28 and TRBJ1-1; weak D call: TRBD1 (5 bases). With 8 bases removed from V and 3 bases from J, the gap between germline ends came to 16 bases. The CDR3 spans 14 residues. Germline V CDR1 and CDR2: MDHEN, SYDVKM. CDR3 protein: CASSVGGGYTEAFF. CDR3 bases: TGTGCCAGCTCGGTGGGGGGGGGTTACACTGAAGCTTTCTTT.

This clone appeared once. The CDR3 reads CASSRGARSPSGANVLTF. The CDR3 DNA reads as TGTGCCAGCAGCCGAGGGGCTAGGTCCCCCTCTGGGGCCAACGTCCTGACTTTC. The chain uses TRBV7-6 and TRBJ2-6; perhaps D is TRBD1 or TRBD2 (5 bases each). This CDR3 has 18 amino acids. Per the germline V gene, CDR1 is SGHVS and CDR2 is FNYEAQ. V was shortened by 5 bases and J by 0 bases, with 17 bases between the two germline ends.

The chain links TRBV11-3 to TRBJ2-3; 7 positions agree with TRBD2. The CDR3 is made up of 14 amino acids. The germline V gene encodes CDR1 SGHNT and CDR2 YENEEA. Losses at the gene ends were 4 bases for V and 1 base for J; bases not matched to a gene: 2. CDR3 in DNA: TGTGCCAGCAGCTGGGCGGGGGGCACAGATACGCAGTATTTT. As protein: CASSWAGGTDTQYF.

The chain recombines TRBV9 with TRBJ1-3; 8 positions agree with TRBD1. The CDR3 loop spans 16 amino acids. J lost 2 bases, V lost 4 bases, and 8 bases had no gene match. CDR1 and CDR2 from the germline V gene are SGDLS and YYNGEE. CDR3 DNA sequence: TGTGCCAGCAGCCCTCGACAGGGGTCACCTGGAAACACCATATATTTT. It is translated as CASSPRQGSPGNTIYF.

The V call is TRBV28, the J call TRBJ1-4; weak D call: TRBD1 (6 bases). Trimming shortened V by 7 bases and J by 8 bases, and 17 bases separated the two germline ends. The length of the CDR3 is 14 residues. Germline-derived CDR1 and CDR2 are MDHEN and SYDVKM. This chain's CDR3 is CASKGDLSLEKLFF. The CDR3 nucleotides are TGTGCCAGCAAGGGGGACCTATCCCTCGAAAAACTGTTTTTT.

The rearrangement links TRBV19 to TRBJ2-1; the D gene could be TRBD1 or TRBD2 (5 bases each). CDR3 length equals 14 residues. In germline, CDR1 is LNHDA, CDR2 SQIVND (reference sequence). Trimming took off 8 bases at V and 0 bases at J, with 11 bases between the two ends. Here the CDR3 DNA reads TGTGCCAGTTGGGCAGGGAGCTCCTACAATGAGCAGTTCTTC. Its protein is CASWAGSSYNEQFF.

CDR3 DNA sequence: TGTGCCAGCACCTCCATAGATACGCAGTATTTT. Protein sequence: CASTSIDTQYF. The V call is TRBV28, the J call TRBJ2-3; D ambiguous. V was trimmed by 7 bases and J by 5 bases, leaving 7 bases between them. This CDR3 contains 11 residues. Germline lookup yields CDR1 MDHEN and CDR2 SYDVKM.

This clone was seen once. The chain combines TRBV6-5 with TRBJ1-3; D remains unclear. V lost 2 bases and J 4 bases, leaving 9 bases between the germline ends. CDR3 size: 14 residues. Germline values: CDR1 MNHEY, CDR2 SVGAGI. The CDR3 coding sequence is TGTGCCAGCAGTTACAGTGGGGAGGGAAACACCATATATTTT. This encodes CASSYSGEGNTIYF.

This chain connects TRBV5-5 to TRBJ2-3, with D perhaps assigned TRBD1 or TRBD2 (5 bases each). V lost 4 bases, J lost 2 bases, and 14 bases lay in between. This CDR3 contains 15 residues. Germline V gene lookup returns CDR1 SGHKS and CDR2 YYEKEE (reference sequence). The CDR3 loop reads CASSTRDGDTDTQYF. CDR3 in DNA: TGTGCCAGCAGCACCCGGGACGGAGACACAGATACGCAGTATTTT. The full variable domain, its missing parts supplied by reference TRBV5-5 and TRBJ2-3, is DAGVTQSPTHLIKTRGQQVTLRCSPISGHKSVSWYQQVLGQGPQFIFQYYEKEERGRGNFPDRFSARQFPNYSSELNVNALLLGDSALYLCASSTRDGDTDTQYFGPGTRLTVL.

V and J are TRBV4-1 and TRBJ1-3; TRBD1 aligns across 9 bases. J lost 4 bases, V lost 4 bases, and 14 bases had no gene match. CDR3 length equals 18 residues. Germline values: CDR1 MGHRA, CDR2 YSYEKL. The CDR3 nucleotides are TGCGCCAGCAGCCGTTTAAGGCCGGGACAGGGAGAGGGAAACACCATATATTTT. Its protein product is CASSRLRPGQGEGNTIYF.

Of note for this clone: Compared with germline, one end of the junction differs, possibly owing to a read error. The chain recombines TRBV30 with TRBJ1-3; no clear D. Germline V gene data show CDR1 as GTSNPN and CDR2 as SVGIG (reference sequence). The CDR3 sequence is 11 residues long. CDR3 in amino acids: CAWSVTGLGDF. The CDR3 coding sequence is TGTGCCTGGAGTGTAACGGGCCTCGGGGATTTT.